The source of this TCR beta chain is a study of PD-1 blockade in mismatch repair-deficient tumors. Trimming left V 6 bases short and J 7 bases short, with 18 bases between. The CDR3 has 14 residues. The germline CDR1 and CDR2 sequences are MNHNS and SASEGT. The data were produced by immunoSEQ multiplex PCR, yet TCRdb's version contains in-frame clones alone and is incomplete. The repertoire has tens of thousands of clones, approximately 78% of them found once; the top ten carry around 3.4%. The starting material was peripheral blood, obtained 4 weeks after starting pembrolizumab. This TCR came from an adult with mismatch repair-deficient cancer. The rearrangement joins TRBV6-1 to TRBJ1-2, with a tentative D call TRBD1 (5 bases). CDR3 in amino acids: CASSVTDSSSGYTF. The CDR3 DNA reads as TGTGCCAGCAGCGTAACTGACAGTTCGTCTGGCTACACCTTC.